Below, one TCR beta chain is given with its context. J was trimmed by 4 bases and V by 3 bases; bases with no gene match: 6. The CDR3 extends over 14 amino acids. The germline V gene encodes CDR1 SGDLS and CDR2 YYNGEE. Produced via immunoSEQ multiplex PCR; TCRdb's table is partial and in-frame only. This sample contains roughly 200,000 clones. The sample comes from a study of control samples from healthy donors and cancer patients. Sequenced: blood. J is TRBJ1-2 and V is TRBV9, with 7 bases aligning to TRBD1. This sequence originates from a young woman in good health. The CDR3 coding sequence is TGTGCCAGCAGCGAAGGGGGCGCCGGCTATGGCTACACCTTC. Its protein product is CASSEGGAGYGYTF.